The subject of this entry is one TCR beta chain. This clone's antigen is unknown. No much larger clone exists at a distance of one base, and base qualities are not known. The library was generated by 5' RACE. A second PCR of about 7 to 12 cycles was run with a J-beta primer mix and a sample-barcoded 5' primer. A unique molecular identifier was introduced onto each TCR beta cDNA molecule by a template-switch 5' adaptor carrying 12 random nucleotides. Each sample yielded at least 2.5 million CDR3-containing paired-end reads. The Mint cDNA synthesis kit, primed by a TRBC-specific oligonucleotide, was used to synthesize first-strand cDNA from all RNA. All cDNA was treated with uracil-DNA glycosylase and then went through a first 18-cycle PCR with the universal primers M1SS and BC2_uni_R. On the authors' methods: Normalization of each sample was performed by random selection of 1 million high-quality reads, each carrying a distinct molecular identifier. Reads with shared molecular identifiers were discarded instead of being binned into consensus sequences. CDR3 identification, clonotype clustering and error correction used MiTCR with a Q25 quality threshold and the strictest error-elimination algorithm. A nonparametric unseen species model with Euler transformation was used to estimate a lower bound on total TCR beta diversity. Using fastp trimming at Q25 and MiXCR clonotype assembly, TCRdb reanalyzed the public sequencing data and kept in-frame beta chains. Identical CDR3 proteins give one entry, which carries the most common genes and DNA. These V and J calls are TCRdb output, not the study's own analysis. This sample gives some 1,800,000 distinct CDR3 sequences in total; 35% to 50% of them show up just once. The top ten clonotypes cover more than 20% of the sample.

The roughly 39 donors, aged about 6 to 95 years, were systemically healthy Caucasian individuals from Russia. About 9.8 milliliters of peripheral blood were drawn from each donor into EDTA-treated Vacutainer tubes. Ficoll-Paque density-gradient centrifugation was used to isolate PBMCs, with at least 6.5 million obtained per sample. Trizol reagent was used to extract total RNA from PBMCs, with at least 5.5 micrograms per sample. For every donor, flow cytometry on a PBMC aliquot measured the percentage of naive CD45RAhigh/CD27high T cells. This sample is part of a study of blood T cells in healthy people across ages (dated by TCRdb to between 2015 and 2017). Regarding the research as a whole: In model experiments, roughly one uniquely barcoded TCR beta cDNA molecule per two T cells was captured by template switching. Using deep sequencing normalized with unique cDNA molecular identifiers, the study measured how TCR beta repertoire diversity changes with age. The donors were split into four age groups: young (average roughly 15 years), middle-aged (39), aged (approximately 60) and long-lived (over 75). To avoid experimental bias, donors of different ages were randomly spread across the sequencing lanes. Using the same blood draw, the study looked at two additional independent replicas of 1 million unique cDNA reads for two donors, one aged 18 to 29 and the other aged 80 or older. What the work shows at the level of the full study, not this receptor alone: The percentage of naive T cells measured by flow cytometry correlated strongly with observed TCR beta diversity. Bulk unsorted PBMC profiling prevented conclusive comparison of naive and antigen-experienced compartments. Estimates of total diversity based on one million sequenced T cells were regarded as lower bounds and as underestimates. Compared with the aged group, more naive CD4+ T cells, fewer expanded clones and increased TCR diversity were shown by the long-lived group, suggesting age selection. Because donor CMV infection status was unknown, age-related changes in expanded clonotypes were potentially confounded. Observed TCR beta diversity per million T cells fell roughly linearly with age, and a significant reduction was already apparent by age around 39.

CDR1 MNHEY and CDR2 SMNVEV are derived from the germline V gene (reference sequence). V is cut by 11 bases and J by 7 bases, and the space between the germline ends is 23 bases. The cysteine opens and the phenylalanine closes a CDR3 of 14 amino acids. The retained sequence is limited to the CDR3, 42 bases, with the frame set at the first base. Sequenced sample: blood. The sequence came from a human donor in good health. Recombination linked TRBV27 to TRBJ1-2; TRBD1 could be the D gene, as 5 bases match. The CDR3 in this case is CAAGGTGGRFGYTF. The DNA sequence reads TGTGCCGCGGGGGGTACAGGTGGGCGCTTTGGCTACACCTTC.